What follows are 15 T cell receptor beta chains derived from one specimen sequenced in a study of PD-1 blockade in classical Hodgkin lymphoma. Clones were sequenced by immunoSEQ multiplex PCR, and TCRdb holds only the in-frame ones, with some missing. Of more than 90,000 clones in the sample, about four fifths were seen once. Brentuximab vedotin exposure varied among the patients, all of whom had relapsed after autologous stem cell transplantation. The sequences come from peripheral blood mononuclear cells (PBMCs), collected before the second cycle of nivolumab. The source is a human donor with classical Hodgkin lymphoma.

This sequence joins TRBV28 and TRBJ1-1; D might be TRBD1 (5 bases). V dropped 8 bases and J dropped 3 bases, with 16 bases sitting between them. The CDR3 contains 14 residues. CDR1 and CDR2 (germline): MDHEN, SYDVKM. As DNA, the CDR3 is TGTGCCAGCGGCCTTGGGGGATTGCACACTGAAGCTTTCTTT. Encoded protein: CASGLGGLHTEAFF.

The J gene is TRBJ1-4, the V gene TRBV7-2, with D unclear. V gave up 4 bases and J gave up 3 bases, with 15 bases separating them. Germline V gene data show CDR1 as SGHTA and CDR2 as FQGNSA. The length of the CDR3 is 16 residues. CDR3 sequence (DNA): TGTGCCAGCAGCTCGGCCCTTGGGCGAGCTAATGAAAAACTGTTTTTT. Translated: CASSSALGRANEKLFF.

The rearrangement uses TRBV19 and TRBJ2-7, with 11 bases that match TRBD1. Germline V CDR1 and CDR2: LNHDA, SQIVND (reference sequence). The CDR3 sequence is 15 residues long. J was trimmed by 2 bases and V by 5 bases; bases with no gene match: 5. CDR3 loop: CASSLRTGGTYEQYF. CDR3 nucleotide sequence: TGTGCCAGTAGTCTAAGGACAGGGGGCACCTACGAGCAGTACTTC. Combining the CDR3 with reference TRBV19 and TRBJ2-7 gives the whole variable domain DGGITQSPKYLFRKEGQNVTLSCEQNLNHDAMYWYRQDPGQGLRLIYYSQIVNDFQKGDIAEGYSVSREKKESFPLTVTSAQKNPTAFYLCASSLRTGGTYEQYFGPGTRLTVT.

V gene TRBV5-1 combines with J gene TRBJ2-1; weak D call: TRBD2 (5 bases). CDR1 SGHRS and CDR2 YFSETQ come from the germline V gene. The V end was cut by 5 bases, the J end by 0 bases, with 12 bases between. The CDR3 consists of 15 residues. The CDR3 DNA reads as TGCGCCAGCAGAGGAGAGGGCCTCTCCTACAATGAGCAGTTCTTC. Its translation is CASRGEGLSYNEQFF.

The chain is built from TRBV5-1 and TRBJ1-2; D not resolved. This CDR3 comprises 13 residues. Per the germline V gene, CDR1 is SGHRS and CDR2 is YFSETQ. Trimming cost V 0 bases and J 7 bases, with 10 bases left between them. The CDR3 bases are TGCGCCAGCAGCTTGGAAGCAGATAGTGGCTACACCTTC. This encodes CASSLEADSGYTF.

This chain uses TRBV5-5 with TRBJ1-5; 8 bases agree with TRBD1. The J segment lost 1 base and the V segment lost 1 base, leaving 1 base of the junction unmatched. CDR1 and CDR2 (germline): SGHKS, YYEKEE (reference sequence). The CDR3 totals 15 residues. The chain's CDR3 is CASSLTGGSNQPQHF. The CDR3 DNA sequence: TGTGCCAGCAGCTTGACAGGGGGGAGCAATCAGCCCCAGCATTTT.

Turning to this clone: A read error may account for a junction end that differs from germline. This rearrangement joins TRBV6-1 to TRBJ2-1, with 8 bases fitting TRBD2. This CDR3 is 15 amino acids long. CDR1 is MNHNS and CDR2 is SASEGT in the germline V gene. The CDR3 DNA follows: TGTGCCAGCATTGAAACTAGCGGATCCTACAATGAGCAGTTCTTC. It codes for CASIETSGSYNEQFF.

The gene calls are TRBV11-2 and TRBJ2-7; 10 positions agree with TRBD2. Germline assignment: CDR1 SGHAT and CDR2 FQNNGV. The CDR3 totals 18 residues. J lost 0 bases, V lost 5 bases, and 13 bases had no gene match. Here the CDR3 reads CASSPIRLAGPNSYEQYF. CDR3 sequence (DNA): TGTGCCAGCAGCCCCATACGACTAGCGGGCCCTAACTCCTACGAGCAGTACTTC. Based on the CDR3 plus reference TRBV11-2 and TRBJ2-7, the full variable domain is EAGVAQSPRYKIIEKRQSVAFWCNPISGHATLYWYQQILGQGPKLLIQFQNNGVVDDSQLPKDRFSAERLKGVDSTLKIQPAKLEDSAVYLCASSPIRLAGPNSYEQYFGPGTRLTVT.

The rearrangement joins TRBV11-1 to TRBJ2-5; D is uncertain. Deletions cut 3 bases from V and 2 bases from J, with 7 bases between. Germline lookup yields CDR1 SGHAT and CDR2 FQDESV (reference sequence). This CDR3 comprises 13 residues. Here the CDR3 reads CASSFQRQETQYF. CDR3 sequence (DNA): TGTGCCAGCAGCTTCCAGAGACAAGAGACCCAGTACTTC.

V and J are TRBV2 and TRBJ2-3, with 11 bases matching TRBD2. Per the germline V gene, CDR1 is SNHLY and CDR2 is FYNNEI. The length of the CDR3 is 16 residues. Trimming cost V 7 bases and J 4 bases; bases outside gene matches: 10. CDR3 bases: TGTGCCAGCAATCGGGCTAGCGGGAGGTTATCAGATACGCAGTATTTT. Protein sequence: CASNRASGRLSDTQYF. The whole variable domain, remainder taken from reference TRBV2 and TRBJ2-3, is EPEVTQTPSHQVTQMGQEVILRCVPISNHLYFYWYRQILGQKVEFLVSFYNNEISEKSEIFDDQFSVERPDGSNFTLKIRSTKLEDSAMYFCASNRASGRLSDTQYFGPGTRLTVL.

This clone was found a few times. DNA for the CDR3: TGTGCCAGCAGCTGGCGGGACAGGGGCTACGAGCAGTACTTC. Its protein product is CASSWRDRGYEQYF. The chain recombines TRBV7-2 with TRBJ2-7; 10 bases match TRBD1. V shed 4 bases, J shed 3 bases, and the junction held 3 bases outside the gene matches. There are 14 residues in the CDR3. Germline loops: CDR1 SGHTA, CDR2 FQGNSA. Complete variable domain (other parts from reference TRBV7-2 and TRBJ2-7): GAGVSQSPSNKVTEKGKDVELRCDPISGHTALYWYRQSLGQGLEFLIYFQGNSAPDKSGLPSDRFSAERTGGSVSTLTIQRTQQEDSAVYLCASSWRDRGYEQYFGPGTRLTVT.

This clone was detected once. CDR3 in DNA: TGTGCCAGCAGCTTCCGACTAGCGGGAGGGCACGAGACCCAGTACTTC. Protein product: CASSFRLAGGHETQYF. The gene calls are TRBV7-2 and TRBJ2-5; 14 positions agree with TRBD2. The ends lost 3 bases at V and 5 bases at J; junction bases unmatched: 5. CDR3 length: 16 amino acids. Germline V gene data show CDR1 as SGHTA and CDR2 as FQGNSA.

The sample holds one count of this clone. The chain uses TRBV10-3 and TRBJ2-2, with 10 bases fitting TRBD2. Germline CDR1 and CDR2: ENHRY and SYGVKD. V was pared by 0 bases and J by 5 bases, with 6 bases of the junction left unmatched. This CDR3 spans 17 amino acids. CDR3 DNA: TGTGCCATCAGTGAGTCGGCTAGCGGGAGTCCGACCGGGGAGCTGTTTTTT. This gives the protein CAISESASGSPTGELFF.

The gene calls are TRBV10-1 and TRBJ1-2, with D possibly TRBD1 on 5 matching bases. The CDR3 spans 14 residues. V was shortened by 7 bases and J by 0 bases, with 12 bases between the two germline ends. Germline CDR1 and CDR2: WNHNN and SYGVQD (reference sequence). The CDR3 DNA is TGCGCCAGCACAAGACAGCCTACTAACTATGGCTACACCTTC. Its protein is CASTRQPTNYGYTF.

The chain combines TRBV6-6 with TRBJ2-1; D uncertain. CDR1 MNHNY and CDR2 SVGAGI come from the germline V gene (reference sequence). V lost 7 bases to trimming and J lost 3 bases, with 7 bases between them. There are 12 residues in the CDR3. CDR3 DNA: TGTGCCAGCAAGGCAGTCTACAATGAGCAGTTCTTC. Amino acids: CASKAVYNEQFF.